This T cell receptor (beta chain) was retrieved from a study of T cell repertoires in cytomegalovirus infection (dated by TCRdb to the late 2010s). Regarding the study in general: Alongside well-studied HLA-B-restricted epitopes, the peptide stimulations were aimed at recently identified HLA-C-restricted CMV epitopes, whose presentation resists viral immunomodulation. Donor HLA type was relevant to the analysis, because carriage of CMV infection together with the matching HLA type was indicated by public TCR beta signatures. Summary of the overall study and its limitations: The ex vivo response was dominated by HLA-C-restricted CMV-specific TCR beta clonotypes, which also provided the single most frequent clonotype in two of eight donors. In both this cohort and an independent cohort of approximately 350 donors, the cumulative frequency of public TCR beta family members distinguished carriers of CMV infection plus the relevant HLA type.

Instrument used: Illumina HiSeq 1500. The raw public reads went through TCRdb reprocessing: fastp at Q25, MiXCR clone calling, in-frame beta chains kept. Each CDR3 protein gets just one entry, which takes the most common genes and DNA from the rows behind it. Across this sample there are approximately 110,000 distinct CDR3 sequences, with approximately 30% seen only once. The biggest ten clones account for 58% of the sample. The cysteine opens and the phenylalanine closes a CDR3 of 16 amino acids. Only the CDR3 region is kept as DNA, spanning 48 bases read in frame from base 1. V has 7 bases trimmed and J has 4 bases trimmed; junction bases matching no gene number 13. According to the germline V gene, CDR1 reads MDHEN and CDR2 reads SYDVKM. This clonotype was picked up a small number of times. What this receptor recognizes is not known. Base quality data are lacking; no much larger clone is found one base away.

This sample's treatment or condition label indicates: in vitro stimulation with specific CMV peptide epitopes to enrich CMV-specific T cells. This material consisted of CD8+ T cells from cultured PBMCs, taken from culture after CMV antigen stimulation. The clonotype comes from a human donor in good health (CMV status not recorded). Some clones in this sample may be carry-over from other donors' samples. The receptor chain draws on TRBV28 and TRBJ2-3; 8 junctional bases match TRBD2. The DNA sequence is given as TGTGCCAGCACTGAGGGAGGCGGGGGGCGGGCAGATACGCAGTATTTT. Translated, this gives CASTEGGGGRADTQYF.